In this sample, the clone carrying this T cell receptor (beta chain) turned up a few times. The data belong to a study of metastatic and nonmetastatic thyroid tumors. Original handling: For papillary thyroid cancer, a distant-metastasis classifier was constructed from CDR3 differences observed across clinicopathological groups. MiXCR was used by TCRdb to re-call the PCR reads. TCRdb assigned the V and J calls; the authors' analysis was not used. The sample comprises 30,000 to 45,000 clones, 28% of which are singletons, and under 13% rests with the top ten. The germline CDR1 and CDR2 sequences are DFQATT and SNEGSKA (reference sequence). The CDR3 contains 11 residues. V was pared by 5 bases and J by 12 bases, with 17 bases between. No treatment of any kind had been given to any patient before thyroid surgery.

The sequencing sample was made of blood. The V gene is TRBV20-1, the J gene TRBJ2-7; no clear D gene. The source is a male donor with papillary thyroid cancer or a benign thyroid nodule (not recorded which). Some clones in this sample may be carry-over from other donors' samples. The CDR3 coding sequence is TGCAGTGCTGCCCACGACCGCCGGCCGTACTTC. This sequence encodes CSAAHDRRPYF.